The next 24 T cell receptor beta chains were all read from a single sample in a study of blood T cell repertoires in COVID-19. Assay: immunoSEQ multiplex PCR; the TCRdb copy retains only in-frame clones and omits some. The sample lists 110,000 to 150,000 clones, just under 90% seen once, with about 4.1% in the top ten. The sample consisted of peripheral blood. The receptors derive from a middle-aged woman with acute or convalescent COVID-19.

The V call is TRBV2, the J call TRBJ2-7, with D tentatively TRBD1 (7 bases). The CDR3 has 16 amino acids. Trimming cost V 2 bases and J 0 bases, with 14 bases left between them. The germline gives CDR1 SNHLY, CDR2 FYNNEI. CDR3 sequence: CASSELEGAVSYEQYF. CDR3 sequence (DNA): TGTGCCAGCAGTGAATTGGAGGGGGCCGTCTCCTACGAGCAGTACTTC.

This sequence joins TRBV6-5 and TRBJ2-2; weak D call: TRBD1 (6 bases). Germline CDR1 reads MNHEY; CDR2 reads SVGAGI. The CDR3 has 13 amino acids. The CDR3 coding sequence is TGTGCATCTGGGGGCGGGTACACCGGGGAGCTGTTTTTT. Translating it yields CASGGGYTGELFF.

This rearrangement joins TRBV5-6 to TRBJ1-4; possibly TRBD1 for D (6 bases). V was pared by 3 bases and J by 5 bases, with 17 bases between. Germline V CDR1 and CDR2: SGHDT, YYEEEE. This CDR3 spans 16 amino acids. This CDR3 is CASSWGPASGNEKLFF. The CDR3 nucleotides are TGTGCCAGCAGCTGGGGGCCTGCGTCCGGGAATGAAAAACTGTTTTTT.

The chain joins TRBV7-8 to TRBJ1-4; 7 bases line up with TRBD1. The CDR3 has 18 amino acids. Germline V CDR1 and CDR2: SGHVS, FQNEAQ. J lost 0 bases, V lost 5 bases, and 12 bases had no gene match. This CDR3 is CASSPPFRQGTTNEKLFF. The CDR3 coding sequence is TGTGCCAGCAGCCCCCCTTTTCGACAGGGAACAACTAATGAAAAACTGTTTTTT.

The chain joins TRBV5-4 to TRBJ1-1; maybe TRBD1 (5 bases). V was pared by 2 bases and J by 5 bases, with 10 bases between. Germline values: CDR1 SGHNT, CDR2 YYREEE (reference sequence). The CDR3 has 13 residues. The chain's CDR3 is CASSFGGATEAFF. DNA of the CDR3: TGTGCCAGCAGCTTTGGTGGGGCTACTGAAGCTTTCTTT. The entire variable domain, with the rest obtained from reference TRBV5-4 and TRBJ1-1, is as follows: ETGVTQSPTHLIKTRGQQVTLRCSSQSGHNTVSWYQQALGQGPQFIFQYYREEENGRGNFPPRFSGLQFPNYSSELNVNALELDDSALYLCASSFGGATEAFFGQGTRLTVV.

Points on this clone: The same CDR3 also results from other DNA sequences found in this sample. This chain connects TRBV5-4 to TRBJ2-3, with TRBD2 as a possible D gene (5 bases). CDR3 length equals 14 residues. Per the germline V gene, CDR1 is SGHNT and CDR2 is YYREEE (reference sequence). Trimming removed 0 bases at V and 1 base at J, with 6 bases between. The DNA for the CDR3 is TGTGCCAGCAGCTTGGCCGGGGGCACAGATACGCAGTATTTT. It is translated as CASSLAGGTDTQYF.

The chain is built from TRBV5-4 and TRBJ1-1; D gene unclear. The CDR3 spans 14 residues. Trimming left V 0 bases short and J 6 bases short, with 12 bases between. Germline V gene lookup returns CDR1 SGHNT and CDR2 YYREEE (reference sequence). The CDR3 nucleotides read TGTGCCAGCAGCTTGGACAGTTGGGTTTCTGAAGCTTTCTTT. Amino acids: CASSLDSWVSEAFF.

The rearrangement joins TRBV11-1 to TRBJ1-1; 9 bases are a match to TRBD1. CDR3 length: 15 amino acids. Unmatched junction bases numbered 9, after V lost 2 bases and J lost 8 bases. The germline V gene encodes CDR1 SGHAT and CDR2 FQDESV (reference sequence). CDR3 sequence reads: CASSLKQGAYSEAFF. CDR3 nucleotide sequence: TGTGCCAGCAGCTTAAAACAGGGGGCATATTCCGAAGCTTTCTTT.

The chain carries TRBV29-1 and TRBJ1-1; D gene unclear. The CDR3 extends over 12 amino acids. Trimming took 6 bases from V and 3 from J, leaving 11 bases between them. CDR1 is SQVTM, CDR2 ANQGSEA, per germline. DNA of the CDR3: TGCAGCGTATCCCCGGCGGACACTGAAGCTTTCTTT. It yields the protein CSVSPADTEAFF.

V and J are TRBV6-5 and TRBJ1-1, with 10 nucleotides matching TRBD1. J was trimmed by 3 bases and V by 0 bases; bases with no gene match: 1. The germline CDR1 and CDR2 sequences are MNHEY and SVGAGI. The CDR3 has 15 residues. CDR3 loop: CASSYSGTGDTEAFF. The CDR3 DNA sequence: TGTGCCAGCAGTTACTCCGGGACAGGGGACACTGAAGCTTTCTTT.

The chain links TRBV5-4 to TRBJ2-3; 7 positions agree with TRBD1. Trimming cost V 3 bases and J 4 bases; bases outside gene matches: 5. CDR3 size: 14 residues. CDR1 is SGHNT, CDR2 YYREEE, per germline (reference sequence). CDR3 bases: TGTGCCAGCAGCTATACAGGGGCAGCAGATACGCAGTATTTT. This sequence encodes CASSYTGAADTQYF.

V gene TRBV10-2 combines with J gene TRBJ1-4, with a tentative D call TRBD1 (6 bases). V was clipped by 1 base and J by 2 bases, with 8 bases between them. CDR1 and CDR2 (germline): WSHSY, SAAADI. The CDR3 spans 15 residues. CDR3 sequence: CASSEWGGTNEKLFF. CDR3 DNA: TGCGCCAGCAGTGAGTGGGGGGGCACTAATGAAAAACTGTTTTTT.

The genes are TRBV7-3 and TRBJ2-1, with 10 bases fitting TRBD2. Trimming took 5 bases from V and 7 from J; bases not matched to a gene: 8. Per the germline V gene, CDR1 is SGHTA and CDR2 is FQGTGA. CDR3 length: 15 amino acids. CDR3 protein: CASSPSGSPGNEQFF. Written as DNA, the CDR3 is TGTGCCAGCAGCCCTAGCGGGAGCCCAGGGAATGAGCAGTTCTTC.

V gene TRBV12-5 combines with J gene TRBJ1-2, with 7 bases lining up with TRBD1. J was trimmed by 7 bases and V by 0 bases; bases with no gene match: 14. Germline CDR1 reads LGHNT; CDR2 reads FRNRAP. CDR3 length: 17 amino acids. The chain's CDR3 is CASGLVLLPQTGLGYTF. The DNA for the CDR3 is TGTGCTAGTGGTTTGGTGCTGTTGCCCCAGACAGGGCTTGGCTACACCTTC.

The V and J genes are TRBV5-4 and TRBJ2-7; TRBD2 agrees at 9 bases. Unmatched junction bases numbered 6, after V lost 4 bases and J lost 1 base. This CDR3 region has 15 residues. In germline, CDR1 is SGHNT, CDR2 YYREEE (reference sequence). Here the CDR3 reads CASSPRLAASYEQYF. CDR3 bases: TGTGCCAGCAGCCCCCGACTAGCGGCTTCCTACGAGCAGTACTTC.

The CDR3 loop is CASSPRTIGTEAFF. DNA of the CDR3: TGTGCCAGCTCACCCAGGACAATCGGCACTGAAGCTTTCTTT. This chain links TRBV18 with TRBJ1-1, with D tentatively TRBD1 (5 bases). The CDR3 has 14 residues. The ends were cut back, 3 bases at V and 4 bases at J, with 12 bases in the middle. Germline lookup yields CDR1 KGHSH and CDR2 LQKENI. Using reference TRBV18 and TRBJ1-1 for the parts outside the CDR3, the full variable domain is NAGVMQNPRHLVRRRGQEARLRCSPMKGHSHVYWYRQLPEEGLKFMVYLQKENIIDESGMPKERFSAEFPKEGPSILRIQQVVRGDSAAYFCASSPRTIGTEAFFGQGTRLTVV.

The chain carries TRBV27 and TRBJ1-2; 10 bases agree with TRBD1. The ends lost 6 bases at V and 3 bases at J; junction bases unmatched: 4. CDR1 is MNHEY, CDR2 SMNVEV, per germline (reference sequence). This CDR3 contains 14 residues. The CDR3 DNA reads TGTGCCAGCAGGGGGACAGGGGAAGACTATGGCTACACCTTC. It yields the protein CASRGTGEDYGYTF.

The rearrangement joins TRBV28 to TRBJ2-7; D is perhaps TRBD1 (7 bases). CDR3 length: 14 residues. CDR1 is MDHEN, CDR2 SYDVKM, per germline. V was cut by 1 base and J by 7 bases, with 14 bases left in between. The CDR3 loop is CASSLSGTAGEQYF. CDR3 nucleotide sequence: TGTGCCAGCAGTTTATCCGGGACAGCGGGTGAGCAGTACTTC.

This clone was observed a few times. The chain is built from TRBV9 and TRBJ1-2, with D perhaps matching TRBD1 (6 bases). CDR3 length: 17 amino acids. The germline V and J ends were trimmed by 0 bases and 1 base, with 16 bases remaining between them. Germline CDR1 and CDR2: SGDLS and YYNGEE. The DNA for the CDR3 is TGTGCCAGCAGCGTAGGTGGACAGATTCTTAATAACTATGGCTACACCTTC. This encodes CASSVGGQILNNYGYTF.

The J gene is TRBJ1-1, the V gene TRBV9; D is ambiguous. Trimming shortened V by 3 bases and J by 11 bases, and 14 bases separated the two germline ends. The CDR3 is 12 residues long. Germline V CDR1 and CDR2: SGDLS, YYNGEE. Here the CDR3 reads CASSGESGVAFF. CDR3 coding DNA: TGTGCCAGCAGCGGGGAGTCAGGAGTCGCTTTCTTT.

The CDR3 DNA sequence: TGTGCCAGTAGGGCTTTAACAGGGAGTGGCACTGAAGCTTTCTTT. The encoded protein is CASRALTGSGTEAFF. The V gene is TRBV19, the J gene TRBJ1-1; TRBD1 might be the D (6 bases). In germline, CDR1 is LNHDA, CDR2 SQIVND (reference sequence). The ends were cut back, 6 bases at V and 4 bases at J, with 18 bases in the middle. This CDR3 spans 15 amino acids. Full variable domain (outside the CDR3, taken from reference TRBV19 and TRBJ1-1): DGGITQSPKYLFRKEGQNVTLSCEQNLNHDAMYWYRQDPGQGLRLIYYSQIVNDFQKGDIAEGYSVSREKKESFPLTVTSAQKNPTAFYLCASRALTGSGTEAFFGQGTRLTVV.

DNA of the CDR3: TGTGCCATCAGTCAGACAGGGGCAGGAAACACCATATATTTT. Amino acids: CAISQTGAGNTIYF. The chain employs TRBV10-3 and TRBJ1-3; 8 nucleotides agree with TRBD1. Germline CDR1 is ENHRY and CDR2 is SYGVKD. Trimming removed 5 bases from V and 4 bases from J; junction bases left unmatched: 4. The CDR3 length is 14 residues.

The V gene is TRBV19, the J gene TRBJ1-2, with 7 bases fitting TRBD1. This CDR3 spans 14 amino acids. V lost 6 bases, J lost 3 bases, and 7 bases stayed unmatched. The germline gives CDR1 LNHDA, CDR2 SQIVND (reference sequence). Written as DNA, the CDR3 is TGTGCCAGTAGCGACTGGACAGGTGACTATGGCTACACCTTC. Translating it yields CASSDWTGDYGYTF. Variable domain in full (rest from reference TRBV19 and TRBJ1-2): DGGITQSPKYLFRKEGQNVTLSCEQNLNHDAMYWYRQDPGQGLRLIYYSQIVNDFQKGDIAEGYSVSREKKESFPLTVTSAQKNPTAFYLCASSDWTGDYGYTFGSGTRLTVV.

This rearrangement joins TRBV20-1 to TRBJ1-5; 10 nucleotides match TRBD1. The CDR3 runs 16 residues. V lost 3 bases to trimming and J lost 2 bases; unmatched junction nucleotides: 7. Germline loops: CDR1 DFQATT, CDR2 SNEGSKA (reference sequence). CDR3 residues: CSASDRGQFGNQPQHF. In DNA form, the CDR3 reads TGCAGTGCTAGTGACAGGGGGCAATTTGGCAATCAGCCCCAGCATTTT.